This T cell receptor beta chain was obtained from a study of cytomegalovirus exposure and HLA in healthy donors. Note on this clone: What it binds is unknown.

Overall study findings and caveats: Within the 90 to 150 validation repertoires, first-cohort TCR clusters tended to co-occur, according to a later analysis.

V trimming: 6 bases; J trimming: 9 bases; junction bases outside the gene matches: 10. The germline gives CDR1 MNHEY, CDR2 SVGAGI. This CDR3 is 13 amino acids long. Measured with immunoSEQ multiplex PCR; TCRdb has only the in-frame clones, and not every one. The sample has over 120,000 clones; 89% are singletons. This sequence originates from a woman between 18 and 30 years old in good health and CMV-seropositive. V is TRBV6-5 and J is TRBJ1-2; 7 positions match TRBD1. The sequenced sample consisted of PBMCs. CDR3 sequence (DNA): TGTGCCAGCAGGACCGGGACAGCGATAAGCTACACCTTC. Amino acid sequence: CASRTGTAISYTF.